What follows are 25 T cell receptor beta chains derived from one specimen sequenced in a study of OX40 agonist ivuxolimab in advanced cancers. Generated by immunoSEQ multiplex PCR, the TCRdb table keeps only in-frame clones and is missing some. The sample lists approximately 19,000 clones, 83% occurring once. Sequencing was performed on CD4+ or CD8+ T cells sorted from blood, taken in a trial of the OX40 agonist ivuxolimab. These receptors were obtained from an adult with an advanced solid tumor such as melanoma, head and neck, liver or kidney cancer.

This CDR3 is CASSFRTGNNEQFF. Here the CDR3 DNA reads TGTGCCAGCAGCTTCCGGACAGGGAACAATGAGCAGTTCTTC. V is TRBV13 and J is TRBJ2-1; 8 nucleotides line up with TRBD1. The germline V gene has CDR1 PRHDT and CDR2 FYEKMQ (reference sequence). Trimming removed 3 bases from V and 5 bases from J; junction bases left unmatched: 3. The CDR3 has 14 amino acids.

V is TRBV11-2 and J is TRBJ2-3; D ambiguous. Trimming stripped 0 bases from V and 2 bases from J, with 9 bases between. The V gene's germline CDR1 is SGHAT and CDR2 FQNNGV. The CDR3 is 15 amino acids. This chain's CDR3 is CASSLEGRSTDTQYF. The CDR3 DNA reads as TGTGCCAGCAGCTTAGAAGGCAGATCCACAGATACGCAGTATTTT.

The chain recombines TRBV10-2 with TRBJ2-1, with 10 bases lining up with TRBD2. The ends lost 3 bases at V and 5 bases at J; junction bases unmatched: 4. The CDR3 has 15 amino acids. The germline CDR1 and CDR2 sequences are WSHSY and SAAADI. The DNA for the CDR3 is TGCGCCAGCAGTGATAGCGGGAGGAGCGACAATGAGCAGTTCTTC. Amino acids: CASSDSGRSDNEQFF.

J is TRBJ2-7 and V is TRBV7-8; 7 nucleotides align to TRBD1. The junction had 4 bases not matched to a gene; V was cut back by 2 bases and J by 6 bases. CDR3 length equals 13 residues. Germline V lookup: CDR1 SGHVS, CDR2 FQNEAQ. The CDR3 coding sequence is TGTGCCAGCAGCTTACTTAACAGGGGCGAGCAGTACTTC. Translation gives CASSLLNRGEQYF.

The chain uses TRBV7-8 and TRBJ2-7; the D call may be TRBD1 or TRBD2 (5 bases each). V gave up 1 base and J gave up 3 bases, with 13 bases separating them. CDR1 is SGHVS and CDR2 is FQNEAQ in the germline V gene. This CDR3 region has 15 residues. For the CDR3, the DNA is TGTGCCAGCAGCTTAGGAGAGGGACCCTTCTACGAGCAGTACTTC. This encodes CASSLGEGPFYEQYF.

This sequence joins TRBV28 and TRBJ2-1; 8 positions match TRBD2. Germline CDR1 is MDHEN and CDR2 is SYDVKM. Trimming removed 2 bases from V and 7 bases from J; junction bases left unmatched: 10. The CDR3 extends over 16 amino acids. Written as DNA, the CDR3 is TGTGCCAGCAGTTTAGGAGTAGCGGGACGGAGGAATGAGCAGTTCTTC. This codes for CASSLGVAGRRNEQFF.

This chain links TRBV5-1 with TRBJ1-1; D possibly corresponds to TRBD1 (5 bases). V dropped 7 bases and J dropped 6 bases, with 13 bases sitting between them. This CDR3 has 12 amino acids. Germline assignment: CDR1 SGHRS and CDR2 YFSETQ. Written as DNA, the CDR3 is TGCGCCAGCGGGACGGCCAATCCTGAAGCTTTCTTT. This sequence encodes CASGTANPEAFF.

This chain uses TRBV11-2 with TRBJ2-2; TRBD1 is a possible D gene (5 bases). The ends were cut back, 5 bases at V and 0 bases at J, with 10 bases in the middle. The CDR3 has 15 amino acids. The germline CDR1 and CDR2 sequences are SGHAT and FQNNGV. CDR3 region: CASSAQGSNTGELFF. CDR3 sequence (DNA): TGTGCCAGCAGCGCGCAGGGTTCGAACACCGGGGAGCTGTTTTTT.

This chain joins TRBV6-5 and TRBJ2-2; D uncertain. V was clipped by 4 bases and J by 4 bases, with 4 bases between them. Germline V lookup: CDR1 MNHEY, CDR2 SVGAGI. The CDR3 runs 12 residues. In DNA, the CDR3 is TGTGCCAGCAGTTTCGCCACCGGGGAGCTGTTTTTT. Translation gives CASSFATGELFF.

The CDR3 DNA is TGTGCCTGCTGGGGGGAGCGGGAAGACACAGATACGCAGTATTTT. It is translated as CACWGEREDTDTQYF. V and J are TRBV30 and TRBJ2-3; TRBD2 aligns across 7 bases. V shed 6 bases, J shed 2 bases, and the junction held 11 bases outside the gene matches. The length of the CDR3 is 15 residues. Germline CDR1 GTSNPN, CDR2 SVGIG (reference sequence). The full variable domain, with the rest looked up from reference TRBV30 and TRBJ2-3, is SQTIHQWPATLVQPVGSPLSLECTVEGTSNPNLYWYRQAAGRGLQLLFYSVGIGQISSEVPQNLSASRPQDRQFILSSKKLLLSDSGFYLCACWGEREDTDTQYFGPGTRLTVL.

This chain links TRBV5-4 with TRBJ2-5, with 10 bases identical to TRBD1. The CDR3 is 14 amino acids. Germline assignment: CDR1 SGHNT and CDR2 YYREEE (reference sequence). The ends lost 3 bases at V and 5 bases at J; junction bases unmatched: 4. The CDR3 here is CASSWGTGVETQYF. The CDR3 region has the DNA TGTGCCAGCAGCTGGGGGACAGGGGTGGAGACCCAGTACTTC.

J is TRBJ2-2 and V is TRBV27, with TRBD2 matching over 12 bases. V shed 5 bases and J 6 bases; nucleotides not matched to a gene: 7. Germline assignment: CDR1 MNHEY and CDR2 SMNVEV (reference sequence). CDR3 length equals 16 residues. Here the CDR3 DNA reads TGTGCCAGCAGTATGACTAGCGGGAGAATGTCCGGGGAGCTGTTTTTT. It yields the protein CASSMTSGRMSGELFF.

This sequence joins TRBV7-6 and TRBJ2-7; no clear D gene. The V gene lost 2 bases and the J gene lost 1 base, with 12 bases spanning the gap. Germline CDR1 is SGHVS and CDR2 is FNYEAQ. The CDR3 consists of 15 residues. The CDR3 protein is CASSLHPQTSYEQYF. CDR3 DNA: TGTGCCAGCAGCTTACACCCTCAGACATCCTACGAGCAGTACTTC.

The gene calls are TRBV4-2 and TRBJ2-3, with TRBD2 identical over 9 bases. V dropped 1 base and J dropped 3; count of bases not matched to a gene: 5. The length of the CDR3 is 16 residues. Germline values: CDR1 LGHNA, CDR2 YNFKEQ. CDR3 in amino acids: CASSQAPSGVTDTQYF. The CDR3 DNA is TGTGCCAGCAGCCAAGCTCCTAGCGGGGTTACAGATACGCAGTATTTT.

The gene calls are TRBV10-1 and TRBJ1-1, with a tentative D call TRBD1 (5 bases). V lost 8 bases to trimming and J lost 1 base, with 14 bases between them. The CDR3 extends over 14 amino acids. Germline loops: CDR1 WNHNN, CDR2 SYGVQD (reference sequence). The CDR3 nucleotides read TGCGCCAGCCGGGTCGGGGGTTCGAACACTGAAGCTTTCTTT. It encodes CASRVGGSNTEAFF.

By sample fraction, this clone is medium-sized. The chain couples TRBV27 to TRBJ1-1, with 7 bases lining up with TRBD1. Germline CDR1 is MNHEY and CDR2 is SMNVEV (reference sequence). Trimming removed 4 bases from V and 0 bases from J; junction bases left unmatched: 2. CDR3 length equals 14 residues. This CDR3 is CASSSTGMNTEAFF. For the CDR3, the DNA is TGTGCCAGCAGTTCGACAGGGATGAACACTGAAGCTTTCTTT.

This chain connects TRBV2 to TRBJ2-2, with D possibly matching TRBD1 (5 bases). Between the trimmed V and J ends, which lost 9 bases and 3 bases, there was a span of 8 bases. The germline V gene has CDR1 SNHLY and CDR2 FYNNEI. The CDR3 sequence is 12 residues long. CDR3 in amino acids: CARQDDTGELFF. DNA for the CDR3: TGTGCCAGACAGGACGACACCGGGGAGCTGTTTTTT.

This chain links TRBV27 with TRBJ2-7, with a possible D match to TRBD1 (5 bases). CDR3 size: 15 residues. Germline assignment: CDR1 MNHEY and CDR2 SMNVEV (reference sequence). Trimming took 7 bases from V and 2 from J, leaving 18 bases between them. DNA of the CDR3: TGTGCCAGCAAGGGGTTTGGCCCATCCCCCTACGAGCAGTACTTC. Translation: CASKGFGPSPYEQYF.

The V call is TRBV10-3, the J call TRBJ1-1; D may be TRBD1 (6 bases). V lost 2 bases, J lost 0 bases, and 13 bases lay in between. This CDR3 region has 16 residues. Germline V lookup: CDR1 ENHRY, CDR2 SYGVKD. The chain's CDR3 is CAISEPGHTLNTEAFF. The CDR3, as DNA: TGTGCCATCAGTGAGCCGGGACACACCCTGAACACTGAAGCTTTCTTT.

This clone was counted between two and nine times. The chain recombines TRBV19 with TRBJ2-7; D gene unclear. The CDR3 covers 13 residues. Trimming pared 5 bases from V and 7 bases from J, leaving 15 bases between. Germline V gene sequence: CDR1 LNHDA, CDR2 SQIVND (reference sequence). In DNA form, the CDR3 reads TGTGCCAGTAGTTTCGGGCCTCTGAGGGAGCAGTACTTC. Its translation is CASSFGPLREQYF.

This clone was seen only once. V is TRBV6-5 and J is TRBJ2-1; D is undetermined. Trimming pared 0 bases from V and 7 bases from J, leaving 10 bases between. Germline V gives CDR1 MNHEY, CDR2 SVGAGI. The CDR3 runs to 14 residues. CDR3: CASSYSINVNEQFF. The CDR3 nucleotides are TGTGCCAGCAGTTACTCGATAAATGTAAATGAGCAGTTCTTC.

The V and J genes are TRBV5-4 and TRBJ2-3; D is perhaps TRBD1 or TRBD2 (5 bases each). This CDR3 spans 13 amino acids. The V and J ends lost 4 bases and 2 bases respectively, with 8 bases between them. Germline V gives CDR1 SGHNT, CDR2 YYREEE (reference sequence). The CDR3 region is CASSPGPTDTQYF. The CDR3 DNA reads TGTGCCAGCAGCCCGGGGCCCACAGATACGCAGTATTTT.

This clone was counted once. This sequence joins TRBV19 and TRBJ2-1, with D possibly TRBD2 on 6 matching bases. This CDR3 contains 15 residues. Germline loops: CDR1 LNHDA, CDR2 SQIVND (reference sequence). V gave up 6 bases and J gave up 4 bases, with 16 bases separating them. CDR3 sequence: CASSVGRDLYNEQFF. CDR3 in DNA: TGTGCCAGTAGCGTCGGGCGGGACCTATACAATGAGCAGTTCTTC.

The V call is TRBV19, the J call TRBJ1-1, with D unclear. The CDR3 has 17 amino acids. Germline loops: CDR1 LNHDA, CDR2 SQIVND (reference sequence). Between the trimmed V and J ends, which lost 3 bases and 4 bases, there was a span of 21 bases. The CDR3 reads CASSIFGSGELSTEAFF. The CDR3 DNA sequence: TGTGCCAGTAGTATTTTTGGTAGTGGGGAGTTGAGCACTGAAGCTTTCTTT.

This clone has only one observation. The chain employs TRBV11-1 and TRBJ2-7, with TRBD2 matching 9 bases. The CDR3 consists of 14 residues. Germline V gene data show CDR1 as SGHAT and CDR2 as FQDESV (reference sequence). V trimming: 3 bases; J trimming: 7 bases; junction bases outside the gene matches: 7. The CDR3: CASSFSGSRREQYF. The CDR3 nucleotides are TGTGCCAGCAGCTTTAGCGGGAGCAGGAGGGAGCAGTACTTC.